The T cell receptor (beta chain) under discussion was sequenced for a study of shared clonotypes between healthy human individuals. The study, taken as a whole, reports: Sharing across a handful of donors was seen in 5% to 5.5% of naive CD4 clonotypes.

A word on this clone: Its antigen is currently unknown. Additional DNA sequences in this sample encode the identical CDR3.

Trimming stripped 2 bases from V and 5 bases from J, with 3 bases between. Germline V gives CDR1 SGHRS, CDR2 YFSETQ. The CDR3 is 11 amino acids. Generated by immunoSEQ multiplex PCR, the TCRdb table keeps only in-frame clones and is missing some. The top ten clones hold more than 0.1% of a sample with 2 million to 2.5 million clones, approximately 96% of them seen once. This receptor was identified in a man aged 18 to 30 in good health. Material for sequencing was naive CD4+ T cells sorted from blood. The subset: CD45RA+ positively selected. V usage is TRBV5-1 and J usage is TRBJ2-3; D call uncertain. This CDR3 reads CASSLLDTQYF. In DNA, the CDR3 is TGCGCCAGCAGCTTATTAGATACGCAGTATTTT. The full variable domain, in which reference TRBV5-1 and TRBJ2-3 provide the parts outside the CDR3, is KAGVTQTPRYLIKTRGQQVTLSCSPISGHRSVSWYQQTPGQGLQFLFEYFSETQRNKGNFPGRFSGRQFSNSRSEMNVSTLELGDSALYLCASSLLDTQYFGPGTRLTVL.